This TCR beta chain was obtained from a study of T cell responses to AZD1222 COVID-19 vaccine (dated by TCRdb to the early 2020s). Looking at the study overall: TCR sequencing covered roughly 230 trial participants: 207 given two doses of AZD1222 and 26 given two doses of MenACWY control vaccine. Enrollment into the trials was organized by age into subgroups of 18-55, 56-69 and 70-plus years, and those subgroups contained around 150, 28 and 57 TCR-sequenced participants, respectively. On the study overall, not on this receptor specifically: After two AZD1222 doses, spike-specific TCR breadth and depth were significantly higher than at day 0 and than in MenACWY recipients. Participants were mostly white British, with more females than males. The authors suggested clonal diversity may have been underestimated. Reportedly, close to half of the unique spike-specific TCRs recognized epitopes lying outside the regions that are mutated in the B.1.351 and B.1.1.7 variants. Only a handful of AZD1222 recipients were SARS-CoV-2 seropositive at baseline, limiting conclusions about previously exposed vaccinees. No day 14 peak-response samples were available, so repertoires were characterized only after the peak T cell response. The 56-69-year group was small, and its depth increase did not reach significance, likely because of low power. CD4 TCRs associated with the vaccine covered the entire spike protein, and the dominant responses were in regions 160-218 and 743-854.

The CDR3 regions of human TCRbeta chains were subjected to immunosequencing. As for how the authors treated the data: Repertoire TCRs were matched against a reference library of SARS-CoV-2-specific TCRs generated with the MIRA antigen-specificity platform. Breadth was defined as the fraction of unique TCRs that were SARS-CoV-2-associated. Depth was defined as the fraction of total T cells that were SARS-CoV-2-associated. Each spike-specific TCR was assigned to its reactive spike region and to a CD4 or CD8 class using the MIRA data. Log10-transformed breadth and depth values were compared by one-way ANOVA with Sidak's multiple comparisons tests. Entries here come from immuneACCESS through TCRdb and include only in-frame sequences with V and J called. Some clones fail to appear in such tables; in the studies checked, an unresolved V gene covers under half of the shortfall, and the cause of the remainder is unknown. V, J and clone size derive from that table, while D and trimming were established from the DNA sequence. A total of about 220,000 clones appear in this sample, 85% to 95% of them only once. The top ten constitute more than 0.8% of the sample.

Details on this clone: What antigen it recognizes has not been identified. No base-level quality is on record; no much larger clone is a single base apart.

The sample's time point label is to be understood as: baseline before first vaccination. Sample treatment or condition, as interpreted from the label and publication: meningococcal conjugate vaccine given as trial control. Vaccinee samples came from UK trials COV001 and COV002, including a single-blind randomized controlled phase 2/3 trial of AZD1222 (ChAdOx1 nCoV-19) in healthy adults. For TCRbeta chain sequencing, PBMC samples were collected from trial participants at day 0 and at day 28 after the second dose. Inclusive of the bounding cysteine and phenylalanine, the CDR3 is 15 residues long. Just the 45-base CDR3 DNA is kept, in frame starting at base 1. For CDR1 and CDR2, the germline V gene (reference sequence) lists SGHNT and YYREEE. From V the trimming removes 0 bases and from J it removes 7 bases, while the gene matches leave 6 bases of the junction unaccounted for.

The TCR originated in an adult in good health. The V and J genes are TRBV5-4 and TRBJ1-4; the central 7 bases match TRBD1. This sample comprised peripheral blood, obtained on day 0 of MenACWY control vaccination. The bases read TGTGCCAGCAGCTTGGATGAGGGGGCGGGTGAAAAACTGTTTTTT. Translation gives CASSLDEGAGEKLFF.